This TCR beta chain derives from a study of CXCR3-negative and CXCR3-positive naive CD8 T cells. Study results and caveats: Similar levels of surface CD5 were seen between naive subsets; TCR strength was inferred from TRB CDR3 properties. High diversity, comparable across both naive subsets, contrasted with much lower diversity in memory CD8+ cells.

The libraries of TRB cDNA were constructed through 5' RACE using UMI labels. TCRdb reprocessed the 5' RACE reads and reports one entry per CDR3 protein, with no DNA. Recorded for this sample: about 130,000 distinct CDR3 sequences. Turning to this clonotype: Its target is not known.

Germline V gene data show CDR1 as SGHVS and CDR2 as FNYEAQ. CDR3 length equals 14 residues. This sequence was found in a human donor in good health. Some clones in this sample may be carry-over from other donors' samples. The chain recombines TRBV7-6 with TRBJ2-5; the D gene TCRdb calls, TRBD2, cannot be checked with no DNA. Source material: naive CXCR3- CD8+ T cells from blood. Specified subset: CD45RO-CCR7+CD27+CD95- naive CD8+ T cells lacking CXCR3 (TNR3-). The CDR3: CASSSPEGSETQYF.